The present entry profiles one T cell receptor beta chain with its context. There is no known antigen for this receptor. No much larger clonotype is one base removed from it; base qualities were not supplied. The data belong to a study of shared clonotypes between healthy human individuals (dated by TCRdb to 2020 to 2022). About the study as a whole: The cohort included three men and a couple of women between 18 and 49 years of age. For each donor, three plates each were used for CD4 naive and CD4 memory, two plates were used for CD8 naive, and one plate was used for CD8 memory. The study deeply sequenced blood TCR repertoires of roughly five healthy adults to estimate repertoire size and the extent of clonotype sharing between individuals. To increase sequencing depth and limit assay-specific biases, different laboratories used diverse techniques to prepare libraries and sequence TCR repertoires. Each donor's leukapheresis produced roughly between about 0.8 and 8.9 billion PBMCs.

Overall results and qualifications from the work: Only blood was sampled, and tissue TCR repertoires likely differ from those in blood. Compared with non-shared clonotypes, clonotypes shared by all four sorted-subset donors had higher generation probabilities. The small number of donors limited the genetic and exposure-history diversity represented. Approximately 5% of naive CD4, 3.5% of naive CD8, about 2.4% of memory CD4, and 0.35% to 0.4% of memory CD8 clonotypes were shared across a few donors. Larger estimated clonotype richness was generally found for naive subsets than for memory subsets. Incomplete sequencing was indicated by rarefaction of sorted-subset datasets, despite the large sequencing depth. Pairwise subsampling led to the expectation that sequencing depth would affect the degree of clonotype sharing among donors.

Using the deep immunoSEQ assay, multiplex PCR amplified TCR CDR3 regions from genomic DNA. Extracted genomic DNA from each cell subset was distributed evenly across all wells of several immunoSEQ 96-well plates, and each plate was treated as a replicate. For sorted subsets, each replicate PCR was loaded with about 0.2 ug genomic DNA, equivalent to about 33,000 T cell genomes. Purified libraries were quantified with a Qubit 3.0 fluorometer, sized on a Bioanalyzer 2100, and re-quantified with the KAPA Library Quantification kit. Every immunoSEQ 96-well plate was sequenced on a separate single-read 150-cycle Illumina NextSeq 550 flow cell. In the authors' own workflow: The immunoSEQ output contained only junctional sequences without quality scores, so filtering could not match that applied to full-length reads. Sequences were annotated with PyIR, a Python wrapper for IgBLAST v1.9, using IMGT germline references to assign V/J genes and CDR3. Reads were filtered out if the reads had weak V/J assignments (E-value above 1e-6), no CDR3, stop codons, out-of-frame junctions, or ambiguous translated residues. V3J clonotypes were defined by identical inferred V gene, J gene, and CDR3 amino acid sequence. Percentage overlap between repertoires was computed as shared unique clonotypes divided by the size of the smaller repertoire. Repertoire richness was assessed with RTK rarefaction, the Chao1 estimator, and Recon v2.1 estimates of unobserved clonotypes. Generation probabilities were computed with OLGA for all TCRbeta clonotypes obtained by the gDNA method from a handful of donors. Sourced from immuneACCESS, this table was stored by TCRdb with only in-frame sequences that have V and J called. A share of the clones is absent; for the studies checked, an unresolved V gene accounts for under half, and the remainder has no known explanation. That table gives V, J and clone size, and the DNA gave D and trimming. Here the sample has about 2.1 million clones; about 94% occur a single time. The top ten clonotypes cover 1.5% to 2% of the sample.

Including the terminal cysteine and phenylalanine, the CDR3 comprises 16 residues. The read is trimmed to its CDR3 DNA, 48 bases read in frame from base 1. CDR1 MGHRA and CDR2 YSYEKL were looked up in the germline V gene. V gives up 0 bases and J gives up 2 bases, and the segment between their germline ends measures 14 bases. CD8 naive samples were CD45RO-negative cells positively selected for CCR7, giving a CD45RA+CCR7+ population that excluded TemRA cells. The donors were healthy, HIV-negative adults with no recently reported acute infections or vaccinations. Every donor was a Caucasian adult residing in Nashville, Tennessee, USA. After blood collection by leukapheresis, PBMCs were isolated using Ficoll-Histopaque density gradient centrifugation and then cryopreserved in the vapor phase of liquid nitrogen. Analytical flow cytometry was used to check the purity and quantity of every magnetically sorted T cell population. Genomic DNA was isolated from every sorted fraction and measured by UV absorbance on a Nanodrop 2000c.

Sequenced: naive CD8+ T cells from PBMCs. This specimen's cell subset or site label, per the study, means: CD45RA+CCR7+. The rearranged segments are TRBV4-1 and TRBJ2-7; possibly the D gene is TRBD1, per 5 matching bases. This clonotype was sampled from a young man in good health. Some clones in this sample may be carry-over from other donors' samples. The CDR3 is CASSQDSAQGAYEQYF. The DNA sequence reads TGCGCCAGCAGCCAAGATAGTGCGCAGGGCGCCTACGAGCAGTACTTC.